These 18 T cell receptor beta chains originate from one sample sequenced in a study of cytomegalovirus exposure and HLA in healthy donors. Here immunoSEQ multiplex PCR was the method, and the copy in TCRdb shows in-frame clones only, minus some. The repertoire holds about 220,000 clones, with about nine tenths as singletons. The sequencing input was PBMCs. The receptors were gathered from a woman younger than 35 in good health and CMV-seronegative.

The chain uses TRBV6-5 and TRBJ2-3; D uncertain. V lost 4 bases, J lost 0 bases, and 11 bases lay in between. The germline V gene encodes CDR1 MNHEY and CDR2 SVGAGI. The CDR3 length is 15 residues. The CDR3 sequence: CASSFGSTSTDTQYF. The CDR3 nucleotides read TGTGCCAGCAGTTTTGGTAGCACTAGCACAGATACGCAGTATTTT.

CDR3 coding DNA: TGCGCCAGCACGGACAGGGAAGAGACCCAGTACTTC. Amino acids: CASTDREETQYF. The J gene is TRBJ2-5, the V gene TRBV10-2; 8 nucleotides match TRBD1. The CDR3 sequence is 12 residues long. V trimming: 7 bases; J trimming: 3 bases; junction bases outside the gene matches: 1. From germline, CDR1 is WSHSY and CDR2 SAAADI.

CDR3 sequence reads: CASSETYRGREQYF. The CDR3 region has the DNA TGTGCCAGCAGTGAAACATACAGGGGCCGCGAGCAGTACTTC. This sequence joins TRBV6-1 and TRBJ2-7; TRBD1 matches 7 bases. The trim removed 2 bases at V and 6 bases at J, leaving 7 bases unmatched. The germline V gene has CDR1 MNHNS and CDR2 SASEGT. This CDR3 contains 14 residues.

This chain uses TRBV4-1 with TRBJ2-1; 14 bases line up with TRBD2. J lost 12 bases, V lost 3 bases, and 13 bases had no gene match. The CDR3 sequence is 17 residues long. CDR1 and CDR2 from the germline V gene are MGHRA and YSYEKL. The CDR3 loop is CASSQIGLAGGQGGQFF. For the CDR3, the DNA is TGCGCCAGCAGCCAGATAGGACTAGCGGGAGGCCAGGGGGGGCAGTTCTTC.

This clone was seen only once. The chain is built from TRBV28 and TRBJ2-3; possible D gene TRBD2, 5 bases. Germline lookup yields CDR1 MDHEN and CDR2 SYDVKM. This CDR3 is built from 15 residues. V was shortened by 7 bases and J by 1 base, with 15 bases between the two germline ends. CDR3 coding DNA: TGTGCCAGCAAGGCCGAGGGCCTGGGCACAGATACGCAGTATTTT. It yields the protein CASKAEGLGTDTQYF.

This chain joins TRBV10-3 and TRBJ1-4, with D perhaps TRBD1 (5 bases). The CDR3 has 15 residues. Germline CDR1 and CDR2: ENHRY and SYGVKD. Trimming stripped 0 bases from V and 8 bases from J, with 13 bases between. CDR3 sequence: CAISESNQGREKLFF. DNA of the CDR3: TGTGCCATCAGTGAGTCGAACCAGGGTAGGGAAAAACTGTTTTTT.

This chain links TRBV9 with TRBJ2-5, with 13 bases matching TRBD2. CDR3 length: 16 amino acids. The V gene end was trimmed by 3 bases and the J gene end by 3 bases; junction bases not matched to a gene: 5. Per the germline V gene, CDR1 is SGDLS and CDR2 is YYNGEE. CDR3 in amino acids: CASSAGLAGVEETQYF. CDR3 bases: TGTGCCAGCAGCGCCGGACTAGCGGGAGTCGAAGAGACCCAGTACTTC.

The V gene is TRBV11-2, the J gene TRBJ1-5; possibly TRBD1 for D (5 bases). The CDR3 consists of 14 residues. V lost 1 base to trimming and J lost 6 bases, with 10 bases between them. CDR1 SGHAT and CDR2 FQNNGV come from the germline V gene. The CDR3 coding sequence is TGTGCCAGCAGCTTAGCGGGGGAAAGTCAGCCCCAGCATTTT. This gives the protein CASSLAGESQPQHF.

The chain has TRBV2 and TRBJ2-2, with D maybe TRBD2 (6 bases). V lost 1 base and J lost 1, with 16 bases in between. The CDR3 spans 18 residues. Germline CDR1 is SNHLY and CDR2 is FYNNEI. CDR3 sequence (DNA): TGTGCCAGCAGTGAAGGGACCTGGAGGGAGAGGAACACCGGGGAGCTGTTTTTT. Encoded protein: CASSEGTWRERNTGELFF. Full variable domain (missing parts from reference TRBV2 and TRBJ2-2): EPEVTQTPSHQVTQMGQEVILRCVPISNHLYFYWYRQILGQKVEFLVSFYNNEISEKSEIFDDQFSVERPDGSNFTLKIRSTKLEDSAMYFCASSEGTWRERNTGELFFGEGSRLTVL.

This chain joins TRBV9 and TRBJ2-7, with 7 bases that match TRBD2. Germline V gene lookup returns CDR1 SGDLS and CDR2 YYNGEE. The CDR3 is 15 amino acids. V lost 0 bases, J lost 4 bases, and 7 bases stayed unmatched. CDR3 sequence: CASSVGGRGVYEQYF. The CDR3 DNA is TGTGCCAGCAGCGTAGGGGGGAGGGGAGTTTACGAGCAGTACTTC.

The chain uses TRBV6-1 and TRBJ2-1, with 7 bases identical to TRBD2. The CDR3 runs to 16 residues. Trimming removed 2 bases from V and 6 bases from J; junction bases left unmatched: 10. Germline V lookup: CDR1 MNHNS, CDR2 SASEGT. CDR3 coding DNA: TGTGCCAGCAGTGAAATAAGTATGGTAGCGGGCAATGAGCAGTTCTTC. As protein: CASSEISMVAGNEQFF.

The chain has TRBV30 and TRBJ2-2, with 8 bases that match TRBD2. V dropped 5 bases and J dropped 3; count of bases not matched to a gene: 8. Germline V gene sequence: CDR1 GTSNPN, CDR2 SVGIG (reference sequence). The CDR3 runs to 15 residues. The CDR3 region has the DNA TGTGCCTGGGGAGCCGGACTAGCCGACACCGGGGAGCTGTTTTTT. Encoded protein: CAWGAGLADTGELFF.

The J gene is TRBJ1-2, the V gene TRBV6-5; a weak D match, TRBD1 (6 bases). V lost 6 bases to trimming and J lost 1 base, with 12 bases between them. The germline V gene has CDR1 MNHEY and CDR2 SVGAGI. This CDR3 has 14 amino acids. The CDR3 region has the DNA TGTGCCAGCAGACCTCAGGGGTATAACTATGGCTACACCTTC. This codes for CASRPQGYNYGYTF.

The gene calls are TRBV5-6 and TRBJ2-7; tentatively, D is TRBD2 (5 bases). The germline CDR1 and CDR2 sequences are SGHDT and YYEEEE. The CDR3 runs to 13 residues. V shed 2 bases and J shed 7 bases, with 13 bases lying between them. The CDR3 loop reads CASSFRTYTEQYF. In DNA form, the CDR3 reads TGTGCCAGCAGCTTCAGGACTTACACTGAGCAGTACTTC. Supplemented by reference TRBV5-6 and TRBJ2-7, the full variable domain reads DAGVTQSPTHLIKTRGQQVTLRCSPKSGHDTVSWYQQALGQGPQFIFQYYEEEERQRGNFPDRFSGHQFPNYSSELNVNALLLGDSALYLCASSFRTYTEQYFGPGTRLTVT.

The CDR3 loop reads CASSSRGTNTEAFF. The CDR3 DNA reads as TGTGCCAGCAGTTCTAGAGGGACAAACACTGAAGCTTTCTTT. The chain couples TRBV27 to TRBJ1-1; possible D gene TRBD1, 6 bases. V was cut by 4 bases and J by 2 bases, with 11 bases left in between. Looked up from germline, CDR1 is MNHEY and CDR2 is SMNVEV (reference sequence). The CDR3 loop spans 14 amino acids.

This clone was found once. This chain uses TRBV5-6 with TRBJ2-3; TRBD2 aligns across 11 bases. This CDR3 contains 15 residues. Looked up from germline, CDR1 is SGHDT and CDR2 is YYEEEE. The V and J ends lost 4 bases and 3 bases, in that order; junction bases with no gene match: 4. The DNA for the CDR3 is TGTGCCAGCAGCATAGCGGGAGGGATTACAGATACGCAGTATTTT. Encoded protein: CASSIAGGITDTQYF.

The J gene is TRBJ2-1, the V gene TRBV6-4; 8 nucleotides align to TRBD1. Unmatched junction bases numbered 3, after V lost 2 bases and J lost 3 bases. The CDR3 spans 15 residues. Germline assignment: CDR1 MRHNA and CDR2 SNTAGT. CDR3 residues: CASSDAGTGYNEQFF. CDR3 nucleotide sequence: TGTGCCAGCAGTGACGCCGGGACAGGCTACAATGAGCAGTTCTTC.

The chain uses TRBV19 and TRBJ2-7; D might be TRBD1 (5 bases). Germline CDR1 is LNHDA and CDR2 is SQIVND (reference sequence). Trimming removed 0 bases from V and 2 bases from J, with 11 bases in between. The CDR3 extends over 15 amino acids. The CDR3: CASSIDPDSAYEQYF. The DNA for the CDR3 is TGTGCCAGTAGTATAGATCCTGACAGTGCCTACGAGCAGTACTTC.